These T cell receptor beta chains were read from a single sample in a study of CD8 T cells in ankylosing spondylitis. TCRdb fed the 5' RACE reads into MiXCR, producing one record per CDR3 protein. The repertoire holds over 700,000 distinct CDR3 sequences, with about 20% as singletons. Specimen: blood, either unsorted or a sorted T cell fraction (not recorded which). All receptors come from a male donor with ankylosing spondylitis. Each CDR3 is given with its conserved first and last residue. Fields, in order: V gene, D gene, J gene, clone size, CDR3 protein, CDR3 DNA. A D gene is named only where the DNA matches it firmly. A clone size is listed for some rows: how often the clone was seen (once, few, many), or a class if it is expanded.

TRBV5-1,TRBD1,TRBJ1-4,few,CASSLGRQGHTTNEKLFF,TGCGCCAGCAGCTTGGGGAGACAGGGGCATACAACTAATGAAAAACTGTTTTTT
TRBV20-1,TRBD2,TRBJ2-5,.,CSARYGGRVQETQYF,TGCAGTGCTAGATACGGCGGGAGGGTCCAAGAGACCCAGTACTTC
TRBV28,.,TRBJ1-2,.,CASRLMGEIRDGYTF,TGTGCCAGCAGACTTATGGGGGAAATTCGAGATGGCTACACCTTC
TRBV4-2,TRBD2,TRBJ2-2,few,CASSQDTSGGMTGELFF,TGTGCCAGCAGCCAAGATACATCCGGGGGGATGACCGGGGAGCTGTTTTTT
TRBV11-2,TRBD1,TRBJ1-2,few,CASSLSRPGGLNYGYTF,TGTGCCAGCAGCTTAAGTCGCCCAGGGGGACTTAACTATGGCTACACCTTC
TRBV29-1,.,TRBJ2-2,.,CSVVSYPGELFF,TGCAGCGTTGTCTCATACCCCGGGGAGCTGTTTTTT
TRBV7-2,TRBD2,TRBJ2-5,few,CASIRLAGNQETQYF,TGTGCCAGCATTCGGCTAGCGGGGAACCAAGAGACCCAGTACTTC
TRBV20-1,.,TRBJ1-5,few,CSATRPVSNQPQHF,TGCAGTGCCACGAGGCCAGTTAGCAATCAGCCCCAGCATTTT
TRBV15,TRBD1,TRBJ1-3,.,CATSKSDRGQGNTIYF,TGTGCCACCAGTAAGAGCGACAGGGGGCAAGGAAACACCATATATTTT
TRBV20-1,TRBD2,TRBJ2-1,few,CSARLREGLGGEQFF,TGCAGTGCTAGGTTACGGGAGGGGTTGGGAGGTGAGCAGTTCTTC
TRBV20-1,TRBD2,TRBJ2-3,.,CSVRGLAGPGDTQYF,TGCAGTGTAAGGGGACTAGCGGGACCCGGCGATACGCAGTATTTT
TRBV12-3/TRBV12-4,TRBD2,TRBJ2-7,.,CASRASGRSYEQYF,TGTGCCAGCAGGGCTAGCGGGAGGTCCTACGAGCAGTACTTC
TRBV27,TRBD1,TRBJ1-2,.,CASSPIGQGPNYGYTF,TGTGCCAGCAGTCCAATAGGACAGGGCCCTAACTATGGCTACACCTTC
TRBV20-1,.,TRBJ2-7,.,CSARGNRAAYEQYF,TGCAGTGCTAGGGGGAACAGGGCCGCCTACGAGCAGTACTTC
TRBV20-1,.,TRBJ1-2,.,CSARVRGPAYGYTF,TGCAGTGCTAGAGTTCGCGGGCCAGCCTATGGCTACACCTTC
TRBV7-9,.,TRBJ1-5,few,CASSLGGAQPQHF,TGTGCCAGCAGCTTAGGGGGTGCTCAGCCCCAGCATTTT
TRBV28,.,TRBJ2-4,.,CASSFRGLRRIQYF,TGTGCCAGCAGTTTTCGGGGGCTTCGGCGAATTCAGTACTTC
TRBV29-1,.,TRBJ2-1,many,CSVEGLAPPSSYNEQFF,TGCAGCGTTGAAGGGCTCGCACCTCCAAGCTCCTACAATGAGCAGTTCTTC
TRBV29-1,.,TRBJ1-1,few,CSVGRTDRTEAFF,TGCAGCGTTGGGCGGACAGATAGAACTGAAGCTTTCTTT
TRBV7-6,TRBD1,TRBJ2-7,few,CASSFHRGTYEQYF,TGTGCCAGCAGCTTCCACAGGGGGACCTACGAGCAGTACTTC
TRBV5-8,TRBD2,TRBJ2-1,.,CASSLASGGTRGNEQFF,TGTGCCAGCAGCTTGGCTAGCGGGGGGACCCGGGGCAATGAGCAGTTCTTC
TRBV24-1,.,TRBJ2-1,once,CATSVGRTYNEQFF,TGTGCCACCAGTGTAGGAAGGACGTACAATGAGCAGTTCTTC
TRBV7-7,.,TRBJ2-7,.,CASSLSEGIDEQYF,TGTGCCAGCAGCTTATCTGAGGGGATAGATGAGCAGTACTTC
TRBV28,.,TRBJ2-7,few,CASSSPPDSPANEQYF,TGTGCCAGCAGTTCCCCCCCCGATAGCCCAGCAAACGAGCAGTACTTC
TRBV5-4,TRBD2,TRBJ2-1,few,CASSFWLAGGTHEQFF,TGTGCCAGCAGCTTTTGGCTCGCGGGGGGGACCCATGAGCAGTTCTTC
TRBV9,.,TRBJ2-2,few,CASSVVGQGNTGELFF,TGTGCCAGCAGCGTAGTTGGTCAGGGCAACACCGGGGAGCTGTTTTTT
TRBV5-1,TRBD1,TRBJ2-1,.,CASSLGDRDRDNEQFF,TGCGCCAGCAGCTTGGGGGACCGGGACAGGGATAATGAGCAGTTCTTC
TRBV12-3/TRBV12-4,.,TRBJ2-5,.,CASSFLVTGSETQYF,TGTGCCAGCAGTTTTCTGGTAACAGGGTCAGAGACCCAGTACTTC
TRBV9,.,TRBJ2-3,.,CASSVAFGKADTQYF,TGTGCCAGCAGCGTAGCTTTTGGGAAGGCAGATACGCAGTATTTT
TRBV29-1,TRBD2,TRBJ2-1,.,CSVEGTSGSVNEQFF,TGCAGCGTTGAGGGGACTAGCGGGAGCGTAAATGAGCAGTTCTTC
TRBV9,.,TRBJ2-7,.,CASSGVGTSYEQYF,TGTGCCAGCAGCGGGGTAGGTACCTCCTACGAGCAGTACTTC